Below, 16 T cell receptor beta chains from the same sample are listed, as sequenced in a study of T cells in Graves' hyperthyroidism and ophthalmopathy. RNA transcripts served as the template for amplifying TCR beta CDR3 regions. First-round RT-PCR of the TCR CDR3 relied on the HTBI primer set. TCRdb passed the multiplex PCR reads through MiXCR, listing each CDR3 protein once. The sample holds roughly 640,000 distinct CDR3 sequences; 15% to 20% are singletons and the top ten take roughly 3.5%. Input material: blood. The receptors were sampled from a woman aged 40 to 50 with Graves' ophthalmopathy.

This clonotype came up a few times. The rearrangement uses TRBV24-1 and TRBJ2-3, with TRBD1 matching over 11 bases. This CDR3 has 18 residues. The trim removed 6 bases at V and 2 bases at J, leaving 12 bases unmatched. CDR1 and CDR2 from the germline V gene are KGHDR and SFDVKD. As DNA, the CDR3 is TGTGCCACCAGTTCCTCCAGCGGGACAGGGGGGAACACAGATACGCAGTATTTT. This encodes CATSSSSGTGGNTDTQYF.

CDR3 sequence (DNA): TGTGCCACCAAGACAGCCTCCTACGAGCAGTACTTC. Protein sequence: CATKTASYEQYF. This rearrangement joins TRBV10-3 to TRBJ2-7; weak D call: TRBD1 (5 bases). Germline V gene lookup returns CDR1 ENHRY and CDR2 SYGVKD. Trimming removed 10 bases from V and 0 bases from J, with 10 bases in between. The CDR3 spans 12 residues.

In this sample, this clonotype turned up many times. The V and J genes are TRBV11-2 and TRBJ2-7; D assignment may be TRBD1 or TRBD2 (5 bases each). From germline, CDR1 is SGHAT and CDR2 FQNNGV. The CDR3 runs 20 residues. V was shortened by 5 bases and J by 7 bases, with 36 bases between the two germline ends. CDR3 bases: TGTGCCAGCAGCGGCTCGTGGACGGAACGTGGGGGATATCCCGCCTGGGAGCAGTACTTC. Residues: CASSGSWTERGGYPAWEQYF.

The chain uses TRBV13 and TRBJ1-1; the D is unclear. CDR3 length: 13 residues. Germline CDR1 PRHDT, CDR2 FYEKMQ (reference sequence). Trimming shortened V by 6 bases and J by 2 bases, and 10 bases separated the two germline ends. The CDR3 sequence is CASRERRNTEAFF. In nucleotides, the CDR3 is TGTGCCAGCAGAGAGAGACGCAACACTGAAGCTTTCTTT.

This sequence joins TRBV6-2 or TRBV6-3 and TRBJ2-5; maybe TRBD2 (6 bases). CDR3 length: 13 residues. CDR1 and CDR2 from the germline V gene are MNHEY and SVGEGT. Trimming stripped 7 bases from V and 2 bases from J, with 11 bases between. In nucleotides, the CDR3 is TGTGCCAGCATAAGGGGACTTCAAGAGACCCAGTACTTC. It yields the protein CASIRGLQETQYF.

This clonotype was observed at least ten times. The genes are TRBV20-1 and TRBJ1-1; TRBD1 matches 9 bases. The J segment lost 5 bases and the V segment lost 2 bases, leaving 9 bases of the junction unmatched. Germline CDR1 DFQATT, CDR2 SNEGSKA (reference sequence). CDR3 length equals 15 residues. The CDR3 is CSARRLQGAVTEAFF. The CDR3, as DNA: TGCAGTGCTAGACGGTTACAGGGGGCCGTGACTGAAGCTTTCTTT.

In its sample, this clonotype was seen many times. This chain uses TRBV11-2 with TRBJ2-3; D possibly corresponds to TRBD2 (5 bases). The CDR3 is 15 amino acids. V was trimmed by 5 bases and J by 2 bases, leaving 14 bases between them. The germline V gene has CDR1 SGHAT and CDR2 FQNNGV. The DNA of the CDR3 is TGTGCCAGCAGCAAACCGGGATCTTCCACAGATACGCAGTATTTT. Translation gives CASSKPGSSTDTQYF.

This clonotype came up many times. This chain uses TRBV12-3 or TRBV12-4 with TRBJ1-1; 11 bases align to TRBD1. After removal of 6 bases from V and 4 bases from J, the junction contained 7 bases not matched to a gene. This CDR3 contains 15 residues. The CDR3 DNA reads TGTGCCAGCAGCCGATCCGGGACAGGGGGCACTGAAGCTTTCTTT. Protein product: CASSRSGTGGTEAFF.

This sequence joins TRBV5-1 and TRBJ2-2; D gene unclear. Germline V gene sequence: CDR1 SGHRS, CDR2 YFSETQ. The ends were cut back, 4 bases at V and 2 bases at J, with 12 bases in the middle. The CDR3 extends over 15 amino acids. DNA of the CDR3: TGCGCCAGCAGCCCCCTTTCCCACAACACCGGGGAGCTGTTTTTT. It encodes CASSPLSHNTGELFF.

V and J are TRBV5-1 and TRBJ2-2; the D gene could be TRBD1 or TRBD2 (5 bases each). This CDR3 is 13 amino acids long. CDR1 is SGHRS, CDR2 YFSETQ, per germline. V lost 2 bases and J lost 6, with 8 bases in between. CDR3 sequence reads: CASSFGAAGELFF. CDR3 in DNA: TGCGCCAGCAGCTTCGGGGCCGCCGGGGAGCTGTTTTTT.

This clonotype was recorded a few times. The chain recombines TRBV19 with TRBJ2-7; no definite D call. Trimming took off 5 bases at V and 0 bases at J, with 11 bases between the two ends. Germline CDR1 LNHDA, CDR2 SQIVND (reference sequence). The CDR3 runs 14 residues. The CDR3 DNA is TGTGCCAGTAGTGCGCAGGACCACTCCTACGAGCAGTACTTC. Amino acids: CASSAQDHSYEQYF.

The CDR3, as DNA: TGTGCCAGCAGCGTAGTGGGCTATGGCTACACCTTC. Its translation: CASSVVGYGYTF. The chain employs TRBV11-2 and TRBJ1-2; D is unclear. The V end lost 5 bases, the J end lost 4 bases, and 8 bases lay between the germline ends. The CDR3 sequence is 12 residues long. CDR1 SGHAT and CDR2 FQNNGV come from the germline V gene. The full variable domain, rest sourced from reference TRBV11-2 and TRBJ1-2, is EAGVAQSPRYKIIEKRQSVAFWCNPISGHATLYWYQQILGQGPKLLIQFQNNGVVDDSQLPKDRFSAERLKGVDSTLKIQPAKLEDSAVYLCASSVVGYGYTFGSGTRLTVV.

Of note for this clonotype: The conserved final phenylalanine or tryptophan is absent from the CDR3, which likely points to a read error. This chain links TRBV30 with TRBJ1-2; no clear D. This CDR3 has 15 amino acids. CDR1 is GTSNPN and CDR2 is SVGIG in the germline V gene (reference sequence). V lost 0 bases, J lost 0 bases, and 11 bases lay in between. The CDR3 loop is CAWSVPRGANYGYTL. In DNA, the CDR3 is TGTGCCTGGAGTGTACCGCGGGGAGCTAACTATGGCTACACCCTC.

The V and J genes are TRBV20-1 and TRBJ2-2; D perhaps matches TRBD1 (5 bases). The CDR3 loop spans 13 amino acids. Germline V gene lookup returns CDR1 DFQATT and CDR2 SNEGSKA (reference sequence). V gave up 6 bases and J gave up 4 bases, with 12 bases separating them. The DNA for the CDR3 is TGCAGTGCCCCTAAGGGGCCCACCGGGGAGCTGTTTTTT. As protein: CSAPKGPTGELFF.

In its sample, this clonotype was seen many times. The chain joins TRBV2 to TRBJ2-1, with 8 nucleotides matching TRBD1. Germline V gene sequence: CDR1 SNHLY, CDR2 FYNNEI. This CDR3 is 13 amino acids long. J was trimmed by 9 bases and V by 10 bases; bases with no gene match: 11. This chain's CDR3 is CATKPDRVGEQFF. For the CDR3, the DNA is TGTGCCACCAAGCCGGACAGGGTTGGTGAGCAGTTCTTC.

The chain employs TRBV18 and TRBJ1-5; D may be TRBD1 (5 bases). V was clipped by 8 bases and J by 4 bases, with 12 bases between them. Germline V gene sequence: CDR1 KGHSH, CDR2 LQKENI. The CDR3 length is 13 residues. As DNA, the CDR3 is TGTGCCAGCGCCTGGGACGGAAATCAGCCCCAGCATTTT. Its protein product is CASAWDGNQPQHF. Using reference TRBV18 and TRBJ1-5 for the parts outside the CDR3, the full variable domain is NAGVMQNPRHLVRRRGQEARLRCSPMKGHSHVYWYRQLPEEGLKFMVYLQKENIIDESGMPKERFSAEFPKEGPSILRIQQVVRGDSAAYFCASAWDGNQPQHFGDGTRLSIL.